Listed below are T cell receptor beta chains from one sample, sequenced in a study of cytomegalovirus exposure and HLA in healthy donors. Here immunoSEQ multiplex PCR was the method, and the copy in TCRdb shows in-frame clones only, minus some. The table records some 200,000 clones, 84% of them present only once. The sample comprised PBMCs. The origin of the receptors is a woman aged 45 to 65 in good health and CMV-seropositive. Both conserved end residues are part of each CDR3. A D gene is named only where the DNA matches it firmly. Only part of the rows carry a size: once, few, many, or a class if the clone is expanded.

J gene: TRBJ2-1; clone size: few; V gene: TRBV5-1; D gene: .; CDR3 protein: CASSFGGNYNEQFF; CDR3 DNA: TGCGCCAGCAGCTTCGGCGGGAATTACAATGAGCAGTTCTTC
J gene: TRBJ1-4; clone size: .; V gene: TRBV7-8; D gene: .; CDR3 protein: CASSLSGGSATNEKLFF; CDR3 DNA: TGTGCCAGCAGCTTATCCGGGGGATCCGCAACTAATGAAAAACTGTTTTTT
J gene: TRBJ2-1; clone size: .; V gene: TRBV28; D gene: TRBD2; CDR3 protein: CASSFPPGGDRSSEQFF; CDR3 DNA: TGTGCCAGCAGTTTCCCCCCGGGGGGGGATAGGAGTAGTGAGCAGTTCTTC
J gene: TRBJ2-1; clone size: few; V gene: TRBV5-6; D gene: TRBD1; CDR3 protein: CASSYRTGSLNEQFF; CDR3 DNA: TGTGCCAGCAGCTACCGGACAGGGTCTTTGAATGAGCAGTTCTTC
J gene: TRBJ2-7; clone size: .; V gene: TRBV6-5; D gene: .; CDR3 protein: CASSYSDAGSYEQYF; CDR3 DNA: TGTGCCAGCAGTTATTCCGACGCCGGGTCCTACGAGCAGTACTTC
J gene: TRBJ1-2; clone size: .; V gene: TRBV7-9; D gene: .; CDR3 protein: CASSPTAFYGYTF; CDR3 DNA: TGTGCCAGCAGTCCTACAGCTTTCTATGGCTACACCTTC
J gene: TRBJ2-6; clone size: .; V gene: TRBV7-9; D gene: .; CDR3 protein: CASSLRGTGANVLTF; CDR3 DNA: TGTGCCAGCAGCTTACGGGGGACTGGGGCCAACGTCCTGACTTTC
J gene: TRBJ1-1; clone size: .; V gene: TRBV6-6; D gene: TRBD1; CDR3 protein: CASSYQGVNTEAFF; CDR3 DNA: TGTGCCAGCAGTTATCAGGGGGTGAACACTGAAGCTTTCTTT
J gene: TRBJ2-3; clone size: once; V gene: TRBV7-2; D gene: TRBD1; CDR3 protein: CASSLGTGGADTQYF; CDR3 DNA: TGTGCCAGCAGCCTTGGGACAGGGGGCGCAGATACGCAGTATTTT
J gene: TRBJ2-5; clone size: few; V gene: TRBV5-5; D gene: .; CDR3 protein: CASSEGGTQETQYF; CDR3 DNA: TGTGCCAGCAGCGAAGGAGGCACACAAGAGACCCAGTACTTC
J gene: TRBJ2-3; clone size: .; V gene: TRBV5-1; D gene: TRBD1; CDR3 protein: CASSPPGQGIADTQYF; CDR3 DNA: TGCGCCAGCAGCCCACCGGGACAGGGGATCGCAGATACGCAGTATTTT
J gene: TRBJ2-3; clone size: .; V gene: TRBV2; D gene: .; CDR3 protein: CASREGLDRDTQYF; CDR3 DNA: TGTGCCAGCCGTGAAGGGCTAGACAGAGATACGCAGTATTTT
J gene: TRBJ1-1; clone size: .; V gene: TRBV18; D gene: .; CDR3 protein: CASSPPTEHEAFF; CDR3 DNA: TGTGCCAGCTCACCACCGACAGAACATGAAGCTTTCTTT
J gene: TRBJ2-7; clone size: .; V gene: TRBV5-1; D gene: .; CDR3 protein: CASSLSLSSYEQYF; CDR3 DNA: TGCGCCAGCAGCCTTAGCCTTAGCTCCTACGAGCAGTACTTC
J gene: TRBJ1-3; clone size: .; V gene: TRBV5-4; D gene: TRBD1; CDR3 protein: CASSQEGASGNTIYF; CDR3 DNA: TGCGCCAGCAGCCAAGAGGGGGCCTCTGGAAACACCATATATTTT
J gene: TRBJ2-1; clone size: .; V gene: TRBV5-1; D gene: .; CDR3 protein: CASSLVGTSSYNEQFF; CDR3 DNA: TGCGCCAGCAGCTTGGTGGGCACGAGCTCCTACAATGAGCAGTTCTTC
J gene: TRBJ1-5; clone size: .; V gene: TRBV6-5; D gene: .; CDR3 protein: CASSYYGIGNQPQHF; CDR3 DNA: TGTGCCAGCAGTTATTACGGGATCGGGAATCAGCCCCAGCATTTT
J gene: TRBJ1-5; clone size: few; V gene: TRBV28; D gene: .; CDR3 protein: CASRLTQGLYQPQHF; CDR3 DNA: TGTGCCAGCAGGTTAACCCAGGGCCTCTATCAGCCCCAGCATTTT
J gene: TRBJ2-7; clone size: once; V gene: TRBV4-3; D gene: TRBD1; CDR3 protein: CASSHGTGAYEQYF; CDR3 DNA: TGCGCCAGCAGCCATGGGACAGGGGCGTACGAGCAGTACTTC
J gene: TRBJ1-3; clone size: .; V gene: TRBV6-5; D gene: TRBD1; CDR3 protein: CASSQGVGNTIYF; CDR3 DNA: TGTGCCAGCAGTCAGGGGGTCGGAAACACCATATATTTT
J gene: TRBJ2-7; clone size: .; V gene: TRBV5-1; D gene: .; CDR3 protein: CASSLWLDNSYEKYF; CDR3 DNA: TGCGCCAGCAGCTTGTGGCTGGACAACTCCTACGAGAAGTACTTC
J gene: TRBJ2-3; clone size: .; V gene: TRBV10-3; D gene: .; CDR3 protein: CAIRPTALPDTQYF; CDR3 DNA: TGTGCCATCAGACCCACAGCCCTCCCAGATACGCAGTATTTT
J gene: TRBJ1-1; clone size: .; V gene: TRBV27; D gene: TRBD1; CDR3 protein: CASSYRQGSEAFF; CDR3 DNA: TGTGCCAGCAGCTATCGACAGGGAAGTGAAGCTTTCTTT
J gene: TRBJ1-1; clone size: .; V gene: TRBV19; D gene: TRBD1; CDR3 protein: CASTTGGWGTEAFF; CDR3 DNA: TGTGCCAGTACGACAGGGGGCTGGGGCACTGAAGCTTTCTTT
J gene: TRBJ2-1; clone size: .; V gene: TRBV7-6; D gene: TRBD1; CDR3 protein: CASSLGQGHGGNEQFF; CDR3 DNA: TGTGCCAGCAGCTTGGGACAGGGGCACGGTGGGAATGAGCAGTTCTTC
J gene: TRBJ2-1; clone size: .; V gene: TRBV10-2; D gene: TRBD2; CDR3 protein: CASISTSGGSYNEQFF; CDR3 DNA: TGCGCCAGCATATCGACTAGCGGGGGTTCCTACAATGAGCAGTTCTTC
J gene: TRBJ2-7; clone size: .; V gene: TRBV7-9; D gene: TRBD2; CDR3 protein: CASSFSSGGPYEQYF; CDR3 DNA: TGTGCCAGCAGCTTTTCTAGCGGGGGCCCCTACGAGCAGTACTTC
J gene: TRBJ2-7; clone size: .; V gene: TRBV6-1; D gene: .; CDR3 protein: CASSPTPGGRYEQYF; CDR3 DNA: TGTGCCAGCAGCCCCACTCCCGGGGGTCGGTACGAGCAGTACTTC
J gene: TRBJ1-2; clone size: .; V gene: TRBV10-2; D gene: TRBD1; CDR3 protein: CASSDPIPGQGTFNYGYTF; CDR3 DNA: TGCGCCAGCAGTGACCCCATTCCGGGACAGGGAACTTTTAACTATGGCTACACCTTC
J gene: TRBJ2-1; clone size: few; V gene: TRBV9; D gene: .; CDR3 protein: CASSGARGSSSYNEQFF; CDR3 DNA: TGTGCCAGCAGTGGAGCCAGGGGCTCGAGCTCCTACAATGAGCAGTTCTTC
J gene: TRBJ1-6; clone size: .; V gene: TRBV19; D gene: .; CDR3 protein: CASSMGGPNSPLHF; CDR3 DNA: TGTGCCAGTAGTATGGGGGGGCCCAATTCACCCCTCCACTTT
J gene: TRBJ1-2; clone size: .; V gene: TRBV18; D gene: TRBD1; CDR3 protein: CASSPEQGADSGYTF; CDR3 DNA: TGTGCCAGCTCACCCGAACAGGGGGCTGATAGTGGCTACACCTTC
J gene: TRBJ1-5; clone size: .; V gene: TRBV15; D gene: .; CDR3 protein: CATSREVGPQHF; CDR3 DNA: TGTGCCACCAGCAGAGAGGTCGGGCCCCAGCATTTT
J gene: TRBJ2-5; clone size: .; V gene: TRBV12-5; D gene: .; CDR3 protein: CASAVGGVGIGQETQYF; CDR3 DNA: TGTGCTAGCGCCGTCGGCGGGGTGGGGATTGGCCAAGAGACCCAGTACTTC
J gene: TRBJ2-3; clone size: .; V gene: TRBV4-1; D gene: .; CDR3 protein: CASSPRVGTDTQYF; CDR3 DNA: TGCGCCAGCAGCCCCAGGGTGGGCACAGATACGCAGTATTTT
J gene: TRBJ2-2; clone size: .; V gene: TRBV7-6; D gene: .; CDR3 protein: CASSLEQGPVDGELFF; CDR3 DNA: TGTGCCAGCAGCTTAGAGCAGGGGCCGGTCGACGGGGAGCTGTTTTTT
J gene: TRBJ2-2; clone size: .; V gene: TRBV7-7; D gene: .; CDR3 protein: CASSFQGNGGELFF; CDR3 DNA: TGTGCTAGCAGCTTCCAGGGTAACGGCGGGGAGCTGTTTTTT
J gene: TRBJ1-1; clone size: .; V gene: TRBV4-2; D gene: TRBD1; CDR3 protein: CASSEGTGGKAFF; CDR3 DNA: TGTGCCAGCAGCGAGGGGACAGGGGGCAAAGCTTTCTTT
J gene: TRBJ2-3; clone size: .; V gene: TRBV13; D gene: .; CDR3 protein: CASSLAGPATDTQYF; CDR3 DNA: TGTGCCAGCAGCTTAGCAGGGCCCGCCACAGATACGCAGTATTTT
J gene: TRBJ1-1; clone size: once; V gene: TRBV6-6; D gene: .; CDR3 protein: CASSYSRVGISEAFF; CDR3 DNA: TGTGCCAGCAGTTACTCGAGGGTAGGGATCAGCGAAGCTTTCTTT
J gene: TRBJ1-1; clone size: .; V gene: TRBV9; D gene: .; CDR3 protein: CASSPPPQDTEAFF; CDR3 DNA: TGTGCCAGCAGCCCTCCTCCCCAGGACACTGAAGCTTTCTTT
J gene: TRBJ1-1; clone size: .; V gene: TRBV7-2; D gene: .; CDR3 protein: CASSFSQVNTEAFF; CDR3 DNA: TGTGCCAGCAGCTTTTCGCAGGTGAACACTGAAGCTTTCTTT